This T cell receptor beta chain is drawn from a study of early T cells in non-severe SARS-CoV-2 infection. Study-level background: Unsorted whole blood bulk RNA was sequenced, with unpaired chains. Notes on the study in general: Matches to VDJdb favored anti-spike CD8 responses and missed private and CD4 specificities.

The V segment lost 6 bases and the J segment 5 bases; nucleotides outside the gene matches: 11. The CDR3 is 14 amino acids. CDR1 is DFQATT, CDR2 SNEGSKA, per germline (reference sequence). On this clonotype itself: The antigen is unknown.

Unique molecular identifiers were added to individual cDNA molecules. MiXCR, run by TCRdb on the 5' RACE reads, gives a single entry per CDR3 protein. The table has around 62,000 distinct CDR3 sequences, around 4.6% seen once. This receptor was obtained from an adult who was a healthcare worker with PCR-confirmed SARS-CoV-2 infection or an uninfected control (not recorded which). Sample: whole blood. The genes are TRBV20-1 and TRBJ2-3; 7 bases map to TRBD1. The CDR3 nucleotides are TGCAGTGCCCCCGTCCAAGGGGGCGAAGATACGCAGTATTTT. Translation: CSAPVQGGEDTQYF.